The 31 T cell receptor beta chains given below trace back to one sample, sequenced in a study of early T cells in non-severe SARS-CoV-2 infection. Each CDR3 protein gets one entry after TCRdb re-called the 5' RACE reads with MiXCR. The table includes around 66,000 distinct CDR3 sequences, 4.5% to 7.5% detected once. Sequenced material: whole blood, taken at baseline. The receptor set was obtained from an adult who was a healthcare worker with PCR-confirmed SARS-CoV-2 infection or an uninfected control (not recorded which).

This clonotype was observed at least ten times. This rearrangement joins TRBV3-1 to TRBJ2-1, with D possibly TRBD2 on 5 matching bases. The CDR3 contains 12 residues. V lost 3 bases to trimming and J lost 9 bases, with 9 bases between them. Germline V gene lookup returns CDR1 LGHDT and CDR2 YNNKEL (reference sequence). CDR3 protein: CASSQVRGEQFF. The CDR3, as DNA: TGTGCCAGCAGCCAGGTTCGGGGTGAGCAGTTCTTC.

This clonotype was detected many times. The rearrangement uses TRBV20-1 and TRBJ2-1; TRBD2 matches 10 bases. The V and J ends lost 6 bases and 10 bases, in that order; junction bases with no gene match: 12. Germline assignment: CDR1 DFQATT and CDR2 SNEGSKA (reference sequence). This CDR3 is built from 14 residues. The CDR3 DNA is TGCAGTGCAATAGCGGGAGGTGAGGTGGGGGAGCAGTTCTTC. The encoded protein is CSAIAGGEVGEQFF.

This clonotype was seen more than once but under ten times. The chain links TRBV24-1 to TRBJ2-1; 8 positions agree with TRBD1. Trimming at V came to 5 bases and at J to 4 bases, leaving 3 bases not matched to a gene. The length of the CDR3 is 14 residues. Germline values: CDR1 KGHDR, CDR2 SFDVKD. The CDR3 DNA sequence: TGTGCCACCAGTGGCAGGGGGCTATACAATGAGCAGTTCTTC. Its translation: CATSGRGLYNEQFF.

There are many counts of this clonotype. The chain joins TRBV2 to TRBJ2-2; TRBD2 agrees at 7 bases. The CDR3 runs to 15 residues. The germline gives CDR1 SNHLY, CDR2 FYNNEI. V dropped 6 bases and J dropped 5; count of bases not matched to a gene: 9. DNA of the CDR3: TGTGCCAGCAGGGGGAGGGAGGGCAGGACCGGGGAGCTGTTTTTT. It specifies CASRGREGRTGELFF.

In its sample, this clonotype was seen many times. The rearrangement uses TRBV12-3 or TRBV12-4 and TRBJ2-7, with TRBD1 identical over 8 bases. The CDR3 loop spans 15 amino acids. V lost 7 bases, J lost 2 bases, and 10 bases stayed unmatched. CDR3 residues: CASTPVDRATYEQYF. CDR3 coding DNA: TGTGCCAGCACCCCAGTGGACAGGGCCACCTACGAGCAGTACTTC.

The V and J genes are TRBV20-1 and TRBJ2-2; no definite D call. The CDR3 consists of 14 residues. Per germline, CDR1 DFQATT and CDR2 SNEGSKA (reference sequence). Trimming took off 2 bases at V and 0 bases at J, with 7 bases between the two ends. Here the CDR3 DNA reads TGCAGTGCTAGAAGGGATTCGAACACCGGGGAGCTGTTTTTT. Protein product: CSARRDSNTGELFF.

The table lists this clonotype with many counts. The V and J genes are TRBV28 and TRBJ2-3, with TRBD1 matching over 10 bases. The CDR3 extends over 15 amino acids. The V segment lost 8 bases and the J segment 3 bases; nucleotides outside the gene matches: 8. The germline CDR1 and CDR2 sequences are MDHEN and SYDVKM. The CDR3 spells CASRTPGQGTDTQYF. CDR3 bases: TGTGCCAGCCGAACTCCGGGACAGGGGACAGATACGCAGTATTTT.

This clonotype was found a few times. The chain links TRBV29-1 to TRBJ2-7; 9 bases agree with TRBD1. The CDR3 extends over 13 amino acids. V trimming: 5 bases; J trimming: 2 bases; junction bases outside the gene matches: 4. CDR1 is SQVTM and CDR2 is ANQGSEA in the germline V gene. This CDR3 reads CSVSTGGPYEQYF. CDR3 nucleotides: TGCAGCGTTTCGACAGGGGGACCCTACGAGCAGTACTTC.

This clonotype was observed many times. This rearrangement joins TRBV19 to TRBJ1-1; no reliable D call. Trimming stripped 3 bases from V and 4 bases from J, with 12 bases between. Germline assignment: CDR1 LNHDA and CDR2 SQIVND (reference sequence). The CDR3 consists of 14 residues. The CDR3 DNA sequence: TGTGCCAGTAGTATGTCGACGCGGGGCACTGAAGCTTTCTTT. Translated, it gives CASSMSTRGTEAFF.

This clonotype was counted many times. The CDR3 nucleotides read TGTGCCAGTGCAGAGTACAATGAGCAGTTCTTC. This encodes CASAEYNEQFF. J is TRBJ2-1 and V is TRBV19, with D uncertain. The CDR3 is 11 amino acids. Germline V gene sequence: CDR1 LNHDA, CDR2 SQIVND (reference sequence). Trimming left V 8 bases short and J 4 bases short, with 6 bases between.

Many counts were recorded for this clonotype. V and J are TRBV30 and TRBJ2-7, with 14 bases fitting TRBD2. With 2 bases clipped from V and 5 bases from J, the junction kept 5 bases outside the gene matches. From germline, CDR1 is GTSNPN and CDR2 SVGIG (reference sequence). This CDR3 has 15 residues. In nucleotides, the CDR3 is TGTGCCTGGAGTCCGCGACTAGCGGGAGGGGACGAGCAGTACTTC. Encoded protein: CAWSPRLAGGDEQYF.

The table lists this clonotype with a few counts. V and J are TRBV6-6 and TRBJ2-1; D uncertain. The CDR3 is made up of 16 amino acids. Between the trimmed V and J ends, which lost 6 bases and 0 bases, there was a span of 15 bases. The V gene's germline CDR1 is MNHNY and CDR2 SVGAGI (reference sequence). The DNA of the CDR3 is TGTGCCAGCAGCCCTCCGGGCTTGAGCTCCTACAATGAGCAGTTCTTC. Encoded protein: CASSPPGLSSYNEQFF.

At least ten counts were recorded for this clonotype. The chain is built from TRBV6-1 and TRBJ2-7; D gene uncertain. The V gene's germline CDR1 is MNHNS and CDR2 SASEGT. The CDR3 has 12 amino acids. Trimming removed 5 bases from V and 3 bases from J, with 8 bases in between. In DNA, the CDR3 is TGTGCCAGCAGTCGCCCCCTCTACGAGCAGTACTTC. It translates to CASSRPLYEQYF.

This clonotype was seen a handful of times. This chain links TRBV6-2 or TRBV6-3 with TRBJ1-3; D is undetermined. The germline V gene encodes CDR1 MNHEY and CDR2 SVGEGT. The length of the CDR3 is 18 residues. Trimming shortened V by 7 bases and J by 0 bases, and 22 bases separated the two germline ends. CDR3 sequence reads: CASNQDITPHPSGNTIYF. The CDR3 nucleotides are TGTGCCAGCAACCAAGACATCACGCCTCATCCCTCTGGAAACACCATATATTTT.

This clonotype was counted ten times or more. The CDR3 DNA reads TGCAGCGTTCTTAGGACCGGGGAGCTGTTTTTT. It encodes CSVLRTGELFF. This chain links TRBV29-1 with TRBJ2-2; unclear D gene. V shed 5 bases and J shed 5 bases, with 6 bases lying between them. Germline V CDR1 and CDR2: SQVTM, ANQGSEA. CDR3 size: 11 residues.

This clonotype was seen repeatedly, ten times or more. The chain recombines TRBV6-1 with TRBJ2-1; the D gene could be TRBD1 or TRBD2 (5 bases each). Trimming stripped 5 bases from V and 7 bases from J, with 18 bases between. Germline V CDR1 and CDR2: MNHNS, SASEGT. The CDR3 has 15 residues. CDR3 in amino acids: CASSLGAGVLNEQFF. The CDR3 nucleotides read TGTGCCAGCAGTCTAGGGGCGGGCGTCCTTAATGAGCAGTTCTTC.

This chain connects TRBV7-3 to TRBJ2-3; possibly TRBD1 for D (6 bases). The germline CDR1 and CDR2 sequences are SGHTA and FQGTGA. The germline V and J ends were trimmed by 3 bases and 2 bases, with 12 bases remaining between them. This CDR3 is 15 amino acids long. CDR3 DNA: TGTGCCAGCAGCTTTACAGGGTCGTCCACAGATACGCAGTATTTT. It is translated as CASSFTGSSTDTQYF.

This clonotype was observed a few times. This chain links TRBV6-6 with TRBJ2-5, with 15 bases that match TRBD2. Germline V gives CDR1 MNHNY, CDR2 SVGAGI (reference sequence). The CDR3 extends over 18 amino acids. J was trimmed by 2 bases and V by 4 bases; bases with no gene match: 8. The CDR3 reads CASSSGLAGGPRQETQYF. The CDR3 coding sequence is TGTGCCAGCAGTTCTGGACTAGCGGGAGGGCCGAGGCAAGAGACCCAGTACTTC.

This clonotype was counted at least ten times. This chain links TRBV4-1 with TRBJ1-2; TRBD1 matches at 9 bases. Trimming took 6 bases from V and 1 from J; bases not matched to a gene: 9. This CDR3 has 16 residues. CDR1 is MGHRA, CDR2 YSYEKL, per germline. The CDR3 DNA reads as TGCGCCAGCAGTCAAAGAAGACAGGGGGATAACTATGGCTACACCTTC. It translates to CASSQRRQGDNYGYTF.

This clonotype was detected ten times or more. J is TRBJ2-3 and V is TRBV7-9; 9 bases agree with TRBD2. The junction had 15 bases not matched to a gene; V was cut back by 4 bases and J by 4 bases. There are 18 residues in the CDR3. Germline CDR1 and CDR2: SEHNR and FQNEAQ (reference sequence). CDR3: CASSSGASGNPSSDTQYF. The CDR3 DNA sequence: TGTGCCAGCAGCTCCGGCGCTAGCGGGAACCCGAGCTCAGATACGCAGTATTTT.

This clonotype was seen repeatedly, ten times or more. The chain combines TRBV6-6 with TRBJ2-7, with 9 bases fitting TRBD2. The CDR3 length is 15 residues. CDR1 is MNHNY and CDR2 is SVGAGI in the germline V gene (reference sequence). With V trimmed by 0 bases and J by 3 bases, 3 bases remained unmatched. The CDR3 protein is CASSYSVAGVYEQYF. For the CDR3, the DNA is TGTGCCAGCAGTTACTCGGTAGCGGGAGTCTACGAGCAGTACTTC.

In this sample, this clonotype turned up a few times. This chain uses TRBV20-1 with TRBJ2-1; D possibly matches TRBD1 or TRBD2 (5 bases each). Germline CDR1 reads DFQATT; CDR2 reads SNEGSKA (reference sequence). The CDR3 is 12 residues long. CDR3 amino acids: CSGASSYNEQFF. The CDR3 coding sequence is TGCAGCGGGGCCAGCTCCTACAATGAGCAGTTCTTC.

Many counts were recorded for this clonotype. The rearrangement uses TRBV20-1 and TRBJ1-1; D is unresolved. The CDR3 has 13 amino acids. The germline V and J ends were trimmed by 4 bases and 0 bases, with 9 bases remaining between them. Germline assignment: CDR1 DFQATT and CDR2 SNEGSKA (reference sequence). CDR3 region: CSATPSLNTEAFF. CDR3 coding DNA: TGCAGTGCTACCCCGAGCCTGAACACTGAAGCTTTCTTT.

This chain joins TRBV2 and TRBJ2-2, with 7 positions matching TRBD1. V trimming: 4 bases; J trimming: 6 bases; junction bases outside the gene matches: 2. CDR1 and CDR2 from the germline V gene are SNHLY and FYNNEI. The CDR3 contains 13 residues. The CDR3 sequence: CASSGQGAGELFF. The CDR3 bases are TGTGCCAGCAGTGGACAGGGCGCCGGGGAGCTGTTTTTT. The whole variable domain, remainder taken from reference TRBV2 and TRBJ2-2, is EPEVTQTPSHQVTQMGQEVILRCVPISNHLYFYWYRQILGQKVEFLVSFYNNEISEKSEIFDDQFSVERPDGSNFTLKIRSTKLEDSAMYFCASSGQGAGELFFGEGSRLTVL.

This clonotype has ten or more counts. J is TRBJ2-2 and V is TRBV28; D is uncertain. The CDR3 consists of 11 residues. Trimming cost V 7 bases and J 4 bases, with 4 bases left between them. CDR1 is MDHEN and CDR2 is SYDVKM in the germline V gene. For the CDR3, the DNA is TGTGCCAGCAAGAGCACCGGGGAGCTGTTTTTT. It yields the protein CASKSTGELFF. Complete variable domain (other parts from reference TRBV28 and TRBJ2-2): DVKVTQSSRYLVKRTGEKVFLECVQDMDHENMFWYRQDPGLGLRLIYFSYDVKMKEKGDIPEGYSVSREKKERFSLILESASTNQTSMYLCASKSTGELFFGEGSRLTVL.

This clonotype has a handful of counts. The V gene is TRBV6-2 or TRBV6-3, the J gene TRBJ2-4, with D perhaps matching TRBD2 (5 bases). Germline lookup yields CDR1 MNHEY and CDR2 SVGEGT. The CDR3 totals 14 residues. V dropped 6 bases and J dropped 7 bases, with 16 bases sitting between them. CDR3 in DNA: TGTGCCAGCAGACCCGGACGACCGGGGAACATTCAGTACTTC. It translates to CASRPGRPGNIQYF.

There are many counts of this clonotype. The chain combines TRBV28 with TRBJ1-2; no clear D. Germline CDR1 is MDHEN and CDR2 is SYDVKM. This CDR3 is 11 amino acids long. With 11 bases removed from V and 4 bases from J, the gap between germline ends came to 11 bases. DNA of the CDR3: TGTGCCGGGGAGGGAGGCTATGGCTACACCTTC. It specifies CAGEGGYGYTF.

This clonotype was observed a handful of times. V gene TRBV12-3 or TRBV12-4 combines with J gene TRBJ1-1; a weak D match, TRBD1 (6 bases). This CDR3 has 15 amino acids. V was pared by 5 bases and J by 8 bases, with 21 bases between. This CDR3 is CASSPGGHTRAEAFF. The CDR3 DNA sequence: TGTGCCAGCAGTCCCGGGGGGCATACCCGCGCCGAAGCTTTCTTT.

The rearrangement uses TRBV6-6 and TRBJ2-5; weak D call: TRBD1 (5 bases). CDR1 MNHNY and CDR2 SVGAGI come from the germline V gene (reference sequence). The CDR3 is 17 residues long. The V and J ends lost 0 bases and 1 base respectively, with 15 bases between them. The CDR3 sequence: CASSYSKPGNGQETQYF. CDR3 nucleotide sequence: TGTGCCAGCAGTTACTCGAAGCCAGGGAACGGCCAAGAGACCCAGTACTTC.

This clonotype came up many times. The genes are TRBV5-1 and TRBJ2-3; D is possibly TRBD1 or TRBD2 (5 bases each). V was trimmed by 1 base and J by 4 bases, leaving 7 bases between them. The germline gives CDR1 SGHRS, CDR2 YFSETQ. There are 13 residues in the CDR3. The CDR3 spells CASSLMGPDTQYF. The CDR3 DNA reads as TGCGCCAGCAGCTTGATGGGACCAGATACGCAGTATTTT. The full variable domain, with the rest looked up from reference TRBV5-1 and TRBJ2-3, is KAGVTQTPRYLIKTRGQQVTLSCSPISGHRSVSWYQQTPGQGLQFLFEYFSETQRNKGNFPGRFSGRQFSNSRSEMNVSTLELGDSALYLCASSLMGPDTQYFGPGTRLTVL.

This clonotype occurred many times. V and J are TRBV6-2 or TRBV6-3 and TRBJ2-1; D is possibly TRBD1 or TRBD2 (6 bases each). Between the trimmed V and J ends, which lost 7 bases and 8 bases, there was a span of 15 bases. The germline V gene encodes CDR1 MNHEY and CDR2 SVGEGT. The CDR3 has 13 residues. As DNA, the CDR3 is TGTGCCAGCAAGGGCTCGGGGGCCTATGAGCAGTTCTTC. Translation gives CASKGSGAYEQFF.